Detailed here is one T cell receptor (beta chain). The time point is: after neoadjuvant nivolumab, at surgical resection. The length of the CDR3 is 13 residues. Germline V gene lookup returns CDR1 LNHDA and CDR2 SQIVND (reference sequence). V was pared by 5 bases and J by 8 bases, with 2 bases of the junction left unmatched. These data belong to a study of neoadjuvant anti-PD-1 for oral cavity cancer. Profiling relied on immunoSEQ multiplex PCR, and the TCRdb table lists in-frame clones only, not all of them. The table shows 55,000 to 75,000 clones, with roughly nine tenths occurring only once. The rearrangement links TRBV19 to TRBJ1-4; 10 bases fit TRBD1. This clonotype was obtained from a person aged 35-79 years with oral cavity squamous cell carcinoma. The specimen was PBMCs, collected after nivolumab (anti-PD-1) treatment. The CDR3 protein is CASSSDRGEKLFF. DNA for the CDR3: TGTGCCAGTAGTTCGGACAGGGGGGAAAAACTGTTTTTT.